The TCR beta chain described here comes from a study of blood T cell repertoires in COVID-19. Study-wide context: COVID-19 samples, acute and convalescent, were from the United States, Italy and Spain. PBMCs, B-cell-depleted T cells, or T cells provided the cDNA or gDNA that made up the material.

In the authors' methods: Researchers report that nucleated cell counts were estimated from reference gene primer amplification. The table came from immunoSEQ multiplex PCR; TCRdb's copy has only in-frame clones and leaves some out. Clonal size and the V and J genes are those of that table, whereas D and trimming came from the DNA. The data show just over 650,000 clones, with around 89% seen just once and over 0.2% held by the top ten. The CDR3 is 12 residues long. Per germline, CDR1 SNHLY and CDR2 FYNNEI. V lost 6 bases to trimming and J lost 3 bases; unmatched junction nucleotides: 2. The clonotype comes from a woman between 18 and 29 years old with acute or convalescent COVID-19. Sequenced input: peripheral blood. This chain joins TRBV2 and TRBJ2-7; the match to TRBD1 covers 7 bases. This CDR3 reads CASRGDSYEQYF. DNA for the CDR3: TGTGCCAGCAGAGGGGACAGCTACGAGCAGTACTTC. Full variable domain (rest looked up from reference TRBV2 and TRBJ2-7): EPEVTQTPSHQVTQMGQEVILRCVPISNHLYFYWYRQILGQKVEFLVSFYNNEISEKSEIFDDQFSVERPDGSNFTLKIRSTKLEDSAMYFCASRGDSYEQYFGPGTRLTVT.